This T cell receptor (beta chain) derives from a study of OX40 agonist ivuxolimab in advanced cancers. Germline CDR1 is MDHEN and CDR2 is SYDVKM. The CDR3 is 14 residues long. V dropped 6 bases and J dropped 1 base, with 12 bases sitting between them. Sequenced by immunoSEQ multiplex PCR; TCRdb stores in-frame clones only, minus some. The sample includes around 76,000 clones, 70% to 90% seen only once; the top ten take 2.8%. The source material was CD4+ or CD8+ T cells sorted from blood, sampled in a trial of the OX40 agonist ivuxolimab. The chain carries TRBV28 and TRBJ1-2; a possible D gene is TRBD1 (6 bases). The source is an adult with an advanced solid tumor such as melanoma, head and neck, liver or kidney cancer. The CDR3 DNA reads TGTGCCAGCAGAACAAGGACAGTTAACTATGGCTACACCTTC. It specifies CASRTRTVNYGYTF.